Listed below are T cell receptor beta chains from one sample, sequenced in a study of shared T cell receptors in the human thymus. Measured with immunoSEQ multiplex PCR; TCRdb has only the in-frame clones, and not every one. The sample carries about 610,000 clones, around 89% recorded once. These data were likewise used in another study, on human thymus T cells.

Sequencing used thymocytes. Receptors originate from a boy in the first two years of life with a congenital heart defect. Both conserved end residues are part of each CDR3. A D gene is named only where the DNA matches it firmly. Only part of the rows carry a size: once, few, many, or a class if the clone is expanded.

D	J	size	V	CDR3	DNA
.	TRBJ2-5	once	TRBV7-7	CASSAGPPGSWETQYF	TGTGCTAGCAGCGCAGGCCCCCCCGGGAGTTGGGAGACCCAGTACTTC
TRBD2	TRBJ2-1	once	TRBV7-6	CASSLARLAGNNEQFF	TGTGCCAGCAGCTTAGCGCGGCTAGCGGGAAACAATGAGCAGTTCTTC
TRBD1	TRBJ1-2	.	TRBV7-9	CASSFVVVDRRVGYTF	TGTGCCAGCAGCTTCGTGGTCGTGGACAGGCGTGTCGGCTACACCTTC
.	TRBJ2-1	once	TRBV5-4	CASSHLRGLSSNEQFF	TGTGCCAGCAGCCACCTCCGTGGACTCTCATCAAATGAGCAGTTCTTC
.	TRBJ2-4	.	TRBV4-3	CASSQTYPLRGTNIQYF	TGCGCCAGCAGCCAGACTTACCCCTTAAGGGGGACAAACATTCAGTACTTC
TRBD1	TRBJ1-2	.	TRBV28	CASSFKGADGYTF	TGTGCCAGCAGTTTCAAGGGGGCGGATGGCTACACCTTC
TRBD1	TRBJ2-7	.	TRBV6-1	CASSDPTGYSYEQYF	TGTGCCAGCAGTGATCCGACAGGGTACTCCTACGAGCAGTACTTC
TRBD1	TRBJ2-5	.	TRBV27	CASSSAPGQGSRTQYF	TGTGCCAGCAGTTCTGCCCCCGGACAGGGTTCACGGACCCAGTACTTC
.	TRBJ2-3	.	TRBV28	CATLIPSGESTDTQYF	TGTGCCACCCTCATCCCCTCAGGTGAAAGCACAGATACGCAGTATTTT
.	TRBJ1-2	.	TRBV4-1	CASSHPGASGGYGYTF	TGCGCCAGCAGCCATCCCGGCGCGTCGGGGGGCTATGGCTACACCTTC
TRBD1	TRBJ2-1	.	TRBV5-4	CASSRGQGAYEQFF	TGTGCCAGCAGCCGCGGACAGGGGGCGTATGAGCAGTTCTTC
.	TRBJ2-7	.	TRBV5-8	CASSLSSEPLEQYF	TGTGCCAGCAGCTTGTCTAGCGAACCCCTGGAGCAGTACTTC
.	TRBJ1-4	.	TRBV11-2	CASSGTRVGEKLFF	TGTGCCAGCAGCGGGACTAGGGTGGGGGAAAAACTGTTTTTT
.	TRBJ2-7	.	TRBV11-2	CASSLVTRASSYEQYF	TGTGCCAGCAGCTTAGTTACCAGGGCGAGCTCCTACGAGCAGTACTTC
.	TRBJ2-7	few	TRBV6-1	CASEIYRESSYEQYF	TGTGCCAGCGAAATCTACAGGGAAAGTTCCTACGAGCAGTACTTC
.	TRBJ2-7	.	TRBV5-7	CASSLGQLTYEQYF	TGTGCCAGCAGCTTAGGACAGCTAACCTACGAGCAGTACTTC
TRBD2	TRBJ2-7	few	TRBV5-4	CASRPSGSGEQYF	TGTGCCAGCAGGCCTAGCGGGAGTGGCGAGCAGTACTTC
.	TRBJ2-7	.	TRBV30	CAWRKRVSYEQYF	TGTGCCTGGAGGAAGCGGGTCTCCTACGAGCAGTACTTC
TRBD2	TRBJ2-1	few	TRBV19	CASNRLAGKYNEQFF	TGTGCCAGTAACAGATTAGCGGGAAAATACAATGAGCAGTTCTTC
TRBD1	TRBJ2-5	.	TRBV5-1	CASSHPRDSQETQYF	TGCGCCAGCAGCCACCCTCGGGACAGCCAAGAGACCCAGTACTTC
TRBD1	TRBJ2-6	.	TRBV15	CATSRDRGDRGTGANVLTF	TGTGCCACCAGCAGAGATCGTGGGGACAGGGGGACTGGGGCCAACGTCCTGACTTTC
TRBD2	TRBJ2-7	.	TRBV10-3	CAISGGTSGRPTNYEQYF	TGTGCCATCAGTGGAGGGACTAGCGGGAGACCGACTAACTACGAGCAGTACTTC
.	TRBJ1-1	.	TRBV5-1	CASSYWANREAFF	TGCGCCAGCAGCTACTGGGCAAACAGGGAAGCTTTCTTT
.	TRBJ2-7	.	TRBV5-6	CASSRTRGSSYEQYF	TGTGCCAGCAGCCGGACAAGGGGGAGCTCCTACGAGCAGTACTTC
.	TRBJ1-1	.	TRBV11-3	CASSDRLRGLNTEAFF	TGTGCCAGCAGCGACCGACTCAGGGGACTGAACACTGAAGCTTTCTTT
TRBD1	TRBJ1-4	.	TRBV27	CASSPGQGPTNEKLFF	TGTGCCAGCAGTCCGGGACAGGGACCAACTAATGAAAAACTGTTTTTT
.	TRBJ2-1	.	TRBV5-6	CASSLGLTPSGNEQFF	TGTGCCAGCAGCCTGGGCCTTACCCCCTCGGGCAATGAGCAGTTCTTC
TRBD1	TRBJ2-6	.	TRBV28	CASSSIVGQGEAGANVLTF	TGTGCCAGCAGTTCGATAGTGGGACAGGGGGAGGCTGGGGCCAACGTCCTGACTTTC
.	TRBJ2-7	.	TRBV6-5	CASSYRSSGEQYF	TGTGCCAGCAGCTACAGGTCTAGTGGGGAGCAGTACTTC
.	TRBJ2-5	.	TRBV29-1	CSVPVGGETQYF	TGCAGCGTACCCGTAGGGGGAGAGACCCAGTACTTC
.	TRBJ2-3	.	TRBV6-5	CASRREAADTQYF	TGTGCCAGCAGGCGTGAAGCGGCAGATACGCAGTATTTT
.	TRBJ1-1	.	TRBV5-4	CASSSFCGANRDTEAFF	TGTGCCAGCAGCTCCTTTTGCGGGGCGAATCGGGACACTGAAGCTTTCTTT